This T cell receptor beta chain is drawn from a study of regulatory T cells in long-lasting Graves disease. The sample holds many counts of this clonotype. Its antigen is currently unknown. Study-wide results and limits: New patients shared fewer public clonotypes (around 980) than persistent patients did (fewer than 3,000). With persistent disease, TRBV28, TRBJ1-2 and TRBJ2-5 were the favored segments.

CDR3-region Arm-PCR and iRepertoire HTBI primers produced the TCR beta libraries. TCRdb called the multiplex PCR reads again in MiXCR, with one record for every CDR3 protein. The table lists 450,000 to 700,000 distinct CDR3 sequences, approximately 15% of them singletons. Time point defined: newly diagnosed GD, antithyroid drugs for less than 3 months. The TCR library was made from RNA that had been extracted from PBMCs in TRIzol. Trimming took 2 bases from V and 7 from J; bases not matched to a gene: 18. The V gene's germline CDR1 is SGHRS and CDR2 YFSETQ. The CDR3 spans 18 residues. These data are also associated with another study on T cells in Graves' hyperthyroidism and ophthalmopathy.

The sample in question was peripheral blood mononuclear cells (PBMCs), obtained at new diagnosis, from a patient treated with antithyroid drugs. This clonotype originated in a man in his thirties or forties with Graves disease. This chain links TRBV5-1 with TRBJ2-1, with 7 bases that match TRBD2. CDR3 coding DNA: TGCGCCAGCAGCTTTTCTCACGTGGGGGAGGGCCGGACGAATGAGCAGTTCTTC. The encoded protein is CASSFSHVGEGRTNEQFF.